What follows is one TCR beta chain and its context. In the original processing: Amplification of reference gene primers was used by the study to estimate nucleated cell counts. TCRdb's table, derived via immunoSEQ multiplex PCR, lists solely in-frame clones and lacks some. The DNA gave D and trimming, while V, J and clone size come from that table. The sample lists a few hundred thousand clones; 75% to 85% were seen once. The CDR3 spans 13 residues. CDR1 is SQVTM, CDR2 ANQGSEA, per germline. V was shortened by 5 bases and J by 7 bases, with 17 bases between the two germline ends. This sample was taken from a study of blood T cell repertoires in COVID-19.

The specimen was peripheral blood. This chain uses TRBV29-1 with TRBJ1-1; D gene unclear. The TCR comes from a woman aged 45-65 years with acute or convalescent COVID-19. The CDR3 DNA sequence: TGCAGCGTTCCCGATGTGCCCGAGCGTGAAGCTTTCTTT. Translating it yields CSVPDVPEREAFF.